These 17 T cell receptor beta chains share one sample of origin, sequenced in a study of cytomegalovirus exposure and HLA in healthy donors. It was with 60 Vbeta and 13 Jbeta primers that the PCR ran. The table came from immunoSEQ multiplex PCR; TCRdb's copy has only in-frame clones and leaves some out. The table for this sample gives over 65,000 clones. Sequencing was performed on PBMCs. Every receptor here comes from a man aged 25-40 years in good health and CMV-seronegative.

This chain connects TRBV13 to TRBJ2-7; D gene unclear. Per germline, CDR1 PRHDT and CDR2 FYEKMQ (reference sequence). The CDR3 consists of 14 residues. Trimming took 1 base from V and 2 from J, leaving 9 bases between them. CDR3 DNA: TGTGCCAGCAGCTTAGTGCAGGTTACCTACGAGCAGTACTTC. Translation: CASSLVQVTYEQYF.

The chain joins TRBV6-4 to TRBJ1-2; D gene ambiguous. The CDR3 is 12 residues long. Trimming removed 2 bases from V and 4 bases from J, with 5 bases in between. Germline V gives CDR1 MRHNA, CDR2 SNTAGT. For the CDR3, the DNA is TGTGCCAGCAGTGACCCCGGCTATGGCTACACCTTC. Its protein product is CASSDPGYGYTF.

J is TRBJ1-6 and V is TRBV4-1; D is unresolved. From germline, CDR1 is MGHRA and CDR2 YSYEKL. CDR3 size: 17 residues. The germline V and J ends were trimmed by 3 bases and 8 bases, with 20 bases remaining between them. In DNA form, the CDR3 reads TGCGCCAGCAGCCAGTTCGTGAGCGGGCCCACCTATTCACCCCTCCACTTT. This translates into CASSQFVSGPTYSPLHF.

V and J are TRBV7-9 and TRBJ2-7, with D possibly matching TRBD1 (6 bases). V was trimmed by 2 bases and J by 4 bases, leaving 12 bases between them. The CDR3 loop spans 14 amino acids. Germline CDR1 is SEHNR and CDR2 is FQNEAQ (reference sequence). In DNA, the CDR3 is TGTGCCAGCAGCTTACCAGGGGTCCGGTACGAGCAGTACTTC. Amino acid sequence: CASSLPGVRYEQYF. The full variable domain, with the rest looked up from reference TRBV7-9 and TRBJ2-7, is DTGVSQNPRHKITKRGQNVTFRCDPISEHNRLYWYRQTLGQGPEFLTYFQNEAQLEKSRLLSDRFSAERPKGSFSTLEIQRTEQGDSAMYLCASSLPGVRYEQYFGPGTRLTVT.

The CDR3 DNA reads as TGTGCCAGCAGCCCAGCTCGGGGGGAGGGGCCGACCTACGAGCAGTACTTC. Protein: CASSPARGEGPTYEQYF. The chain joins TRBV7-6 to TRBJ2-7; 7 nucleotides match TRBD2. From germline, CDR1 is SGHVS and CDR2 FNYEAQ. V lost 5 bases and J lost 2; bases outside the gene matches: 15. The CDR3 spans 17 residues.

The chain is built from TRBV27 and TRBJ1-2, with TRBD1 matching 10 bases. Unmatched junction bases numbered 8, after V lost 4 bases and J lost 0 bases. The CDR3 spans 17 residues. Looked up from germline, CDR1 is MNHEY and CDR2 is SMNVEV (reference sequence). The CDR3 loop is CASSYSGTGVTNYGYTF. The CDR3 coding sequence is TGTGCCAGCAGTTATTCCGGGACAGGGGTCACTAACTATGGCTACACCTTC.

As for this clone: An end of the junction does not agree with germline; a read error may underlie this. The chain combines TRBV5-4 with TRBJ2-3; 10 positions match TRBD2. The germline V gene encodes CDR1 SGHNT and CDR2 YYREEE (reference sequence). This CDR3 contains 19 residues. The CDR3 coding sequence is TGTGCCAGCACCCCAAAGCGGGGGGGCCTGGAACTACTCACAGATAAGCAGTATTTT. It is translated as CASTPKRGGLELLTDKQYF.

V and J are TRBV11-2 and TRBJ1-2; D is possibly TRBD1 (5 bases). The CDR3 contains 14 residues. Germline V gene sequence: CDR1 SGHAT, CDR2 FQNNGV. V was trimmed by 3 bases and J by 3 bases, leaving 11 bases between them. CDR3 sequence reads: CASSFIRGDYGYTF. CDR3 bases: TGTGCCAGCAGCTTTATAAGGGGCGACTATGGCTACACCTTC.

The CDR3 nucleotides are TGTGCCAGCACCCCTCAAGCGGGCGGGGAGCTGTTTTTT. Protein product: CASTPQAGGELFF. J is TRBJ2-2 and V is TRBV7-2; TRBD2 might be the D (6 bases). This CDR3 contains 13 residues. The V gene's germline CDR1 is SGHTA and CDR2 FQGNSA. Trimming pared 7 bases from V and 7 bases from J, leaving 13 bases between.

The gene calls are TRBV7-9 and TRBJ2-1; 8 nucleotides match TRBD2. This CDR3 is built from 15 residues. After removal of 8 bases from V and 2 bases from J, the junction contained 8 bases not matched to a gene. CDR1 and CDR2 from the germline V gene are SEHNR and FQNEAQ (reference sequence). In nucleotides, the CDR3 is TGTGCCAGCGCTGGGGCGGGAGGCCCCTACAATGAGCAGTTCTTC. It codes for CASAGAGGPYNEQFF.

CDR3 amino acids: CASSQRDRGHEQYF. CDR3 nucleotide sequence: TGTGCCAGCAGCCAAAGGGACAGGGGCCACGAGCAGTACTTC. The chain links TRBV14 to TRBJ2-7; 10 nucleotides agree with TRBD1. Germline CDR1 reads SGHDN; CDR2 reads FVKESK. This CDR3 is built from 14 residues. Trimming took 2 bases from V and 5 from J; bases not matched to a gene: 3.

This chain joins TRBV13 and TRBJ2-7; the match to TRBD2 covers 15 bases. Germline lookup yields CDR1 PRHDT and CDR2 FYEKMQ (reference sequence). The CDR3 runs to 19 residues. The V segment lost 4 bases and the J segment 5 bases; nucleotides outside the gene matches: 15. The DNA for the CDR3 is TGTGCCAGCAGCTCAGTCCTCCGGACTAGCGGGAGGGGTACCAACGAGCAGTACTTC. Translating gives CASSSVLRTSGRGTNEQYF.

V usage is TRBV7-3 and J usage is TRBJ1-1, with no clear D. Trimming took 5 bases from V and 1 from J, leaving 17 bases between them. Per germline, CDR1 SGHTA and CDR2 FQGTGA. The CDR3 loop spans 16 amino acids. The CDR3 nucleotides read TGTGCCAGCAGCGCCCAGCCACCGGGAGCGAACACTGAAGCTTTCTTT. This gives the protein CASSAQPPGANTEAFF.

The chain recombines TRBV18 with TRBJ2-5; possibly TRBD1 for D (6 bases). This CDR3 comprises 13 residues. Looked up from germline, CDR1 is KGHSH and CDR2 is LQKENI. Trimming removed 4 bases at V and 5 bases at J, with 11 bases between. CDR3 protein: CASSLGTTETQYF. In DNA, the CDR3 is TGTGCCAGCTCACTCGGGACAACTGAGACCCAGTACTTC.

The rearrangement joins TRBV7-8 to TRBJ1-5, with D uncertain. V was cut by 5 bases and J by 3 bases, with 14 bases left in between. Germline loops: CDR1 SGHVS, CDR2 FQNEAQ. This CDR3 spans 15 amino acids. The DNA of the CDR3 is TGTGCCAGCAGCACCACGAGGGCCTACAATCAGCCCCAGCATTTT. It encodes CASSTTRAYNQPQHF.

This sequence joins TRBV7-2 and TRBJ2-5; 13 bases are a match to TRBD2. CDR1 SGHTA and CDR2 FQGNSA come from the germline V gene. V lost 4 bases and J lost 1; bases outside the gene matches: 6. The CDR3 runs to 17 residues. CDR3 bases: TGTGCCAGCAGCTCGCTTACTAGCGGGGGGGCCCAAGAGACCCAGTACTTC. Translation gives CASSSLTSGGAQETQYF. Filled out from reference TRBV7-2 and TRBJ2-5, the complete variable domain reads GAGVSQSPSNKVTEKGKDVELRCDPISGHTALYWYRQSLGQGLEFLIYFQGNSAPDKSGLPSDRFSAERTGGSVSTLTIQRTQQEDSAVYLCASSSLTSGGAQETQYFGPGTRLLVL.

V is TRBV12-2 and J is TRBJ2-1; the tabulated D call, TRBD1, remains unverified against the DNA. TRBV12-2 is described as a pseudogene. This CDR3 contains 19 residues. The CDR3 sequence is CASRLAEGPGTGNDNEQFF. In DNA form, the CDR3 reads TGTGCAAGTCGCTTAGCGGAGGGACCAGGGACAGGGAACGACAATGAGCAGTTCTTC.